This record covers a single T cell receptor beta chain. Its antigen remains unknown. Germline V lookup: CDR1 SNHLY, CDR2 FYNNEI. Between the trimmed V and J ends, which lost 2 bases and 1 base, there was a span of 14 bases. The CDR3 runs 16 residues. Sequencing used immunoSEQ multiplex PCR; TCRdb keeps in-frame clones, though not all of them. The sample records roughly 73,000 clones, over 75% being singletons. This specimen belongs to a study of T cell repertoires and HLA-DP antigens. Overall study context: Alloreactive CD4+ T cells targeted HLA-DP on transduced HeLa. Whole-study results and caveats: Antigen presentation used HeLa cells, with total CD4+ cells responding.

Purity of the untouched CD4+ T cells was about 98%. This chain links TRBV2 with TRBJ1-1, with D hard to call. The sample consisted of CD4+ T cells from PBMCs. This TCR was recovered from a man in his 60s in good health and CMV-seronegative. This chain's CDR3 is CASSEPETGWNTEAFF. The CDR3 DNA is TGTGCCAGCAGTGAACCGGAGACGGGTTGGAACACTGAAGCTTTCTTT.